This TCR beta chain is from a study of spatial heterogeneity in lung cancer. Looking at the study overall: More than 70 TRACERx patients with early, untreated non-small cell lung cancer donated samples. The authors sequenced available follow-up PBMC samples, taken a median of around two years after resection. Raw-read counts averaged over ten per unique TCR and UMI combination.

TCRdb called the 5' RACE reads again in MiXCR, with one record for every CDR3 protein. Among about 45,000 distinct CDR3 sequences listed, about 23% were seen once. Time point specified: blood at routine non-recurrence follow-up after resection. No cell sorting; template was whole RNA from tumor, lung tissue or PBMC. The clonotype originates from a female donor with early-stage non-small cell lung cancer. The specimen was PBMCs, collected at follow-up.

CDR3 residues: CASCLGSNQPQHF. Written as DNA, the CDR3 is TGTGCCAGTTGCCTGGGTAGTAATCAGCCCCAGCATTTT. The rearrangement joins TRBV3-1 to TRBJ1-5, with D uncertain. CDR3 length equals 13 residues. V gave up 9 bases and J gave up 4 bases, with 13 bases separating them. The V gene's germline CDR1 is LGHDT and CDR2 YNNKEL (reference sequence).